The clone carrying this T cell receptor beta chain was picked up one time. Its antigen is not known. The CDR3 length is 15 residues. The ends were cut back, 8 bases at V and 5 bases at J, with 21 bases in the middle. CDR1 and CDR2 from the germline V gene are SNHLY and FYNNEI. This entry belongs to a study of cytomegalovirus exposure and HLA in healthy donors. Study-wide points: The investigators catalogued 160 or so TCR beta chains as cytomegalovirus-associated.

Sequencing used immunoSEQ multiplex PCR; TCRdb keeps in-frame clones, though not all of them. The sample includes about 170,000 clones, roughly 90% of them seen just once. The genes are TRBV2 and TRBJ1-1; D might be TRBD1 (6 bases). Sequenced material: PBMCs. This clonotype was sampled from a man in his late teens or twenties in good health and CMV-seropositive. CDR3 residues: CASGGTIRGWTEAFF. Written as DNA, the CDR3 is TGTGCCAGCGGAGGTACGATTAGGGGGTGGACTGAAGCTTTCTTT.